Sequencing of this T cell receptor beta chain was carried out in a study of Graves' ophthalmopathy and Graves' hyperthyroidism. As the template, RNA transcripts were used to amplify TCR beta CDR3 regions. First-round RT-PCR with HTBI primers preceded a second-round multiplex PCR. TCRdb re-analysed the multiplex PCR reads in MiXCR, keeping a single row per CDR3 protein. This table holds almost 750,000 distinct CDR3 sequences, around 40% found once. The CDR3 contains 15 residues. From germline, CDR1 is ENHRY and CDR2 SYGVKD. J gave up 1 base and V 6 bases, and 7 bases lay outside the gene matches. The chain recombines TRBV10-3 with TRBJ1-1; 8 bases align to TRBD1. Sequencing was performed on peripheral blood. The receptor comes from an adult man with Graves' ophthalmopathy. The CDR3 reads CAISQDRGENTEAFF. In nucleotides, the CDR3 is TGTGCCATCAGCCAAGACAGGGGCGAGAACACTGAAGCTTTCTTT.